This T cell receptor (beta chain) was retrieved from a study of post-analysis software for immune sequencing data. General study points: Included in a set of about five TRBV segments more frequent in patients than controls were TRBV5-6, TRBV5-1 and TRBV20-1. Among multiple sclerosis patients, normalized Chao1 diversity was significantly below that of controls. Samples from a shared batch, those prepared together, strongly co-clustered by F measure.

Trimming cost V 6 bases and J 3 bases; bases outside gene matches: 7. Germline V gives CDR1 SEHNR, CDR2 FQNEAQ (reference sequence). This CDR3 contains 15 residues. Prepared libraries of TCR beta cDNA carried unique molecular identifiers. T cells numbering about 0.85 to 11 million yielded cDNA molecules that totaled roughly 500,000. TCRdb redid the calling of the PCR reads with MiXCR, one entry per CDR3 protein. The sample lists about 460,000 distinct CDR3 sequences, roughly 45% occurring once. This clonotype was seen a handful of times. Its antigen remains unidentified. The sample was blood. The sequence was obtained from a girl aged 5-17 years with multiple sclerosis. The chain is built from TRBV7-9 and TRBJ2-7; 11 bases map to TRBD2. The CDR3 region is CASSSPGLAGYEQYF. The CDR3 nucleotides are TGTGCCAGCAGTTCCCCTGGACTAGCGGGCTACGAGCAGTACTTC.